The 25 T cell receptor beta chains given below trace back to one sample, sequenced in a study of blood T cell repertoires in COVID-19. This table comes from immunoSEQ multiplex PCR, and its TCRdb copy is limited to in-frame clones, with some not included. The profile shows 70,000 to 80,000 clones, roughly 80% of them singletons. Source material: peripheral blood. The receptors stem from a human donor in a cohort sampled during active COVID-19.

Worth noting for this clone: Other DNA sequences in this specimen translate into the identical CDR3. The DNA for the CDR3 is TGTGCCAGTAGTATGAGCAGGGTGAATCAGCCCCAGCATTTT. This encodes CASSMSRVNQPQHF. The J gene is TRBJ1-5, the V gene TRBV19, with a possible D match to TRBD1 (5 bases). The CDR3 has 14 residues. V dropped 3 bases and J dropped 4 bases, with 10 bases sitting between them. The V gene's germline CDR1 is LNHDA and CDR2 SQIVND (reference sequence).

The chain joins TRBV2 to TRBJ2-1; D possibly corresponds to TRBD2 (5 bases). Germline values: CDR1 SNHLY, CDR2 FYNNEI. This CDR3 comprises 16 residues. V lost 3 bases to trimming and J lost 8 bases, with 20 bases between them. The chain's CDR3 is CASSDGGRGEGDEQFF. The CDR3 DNA is TGTGCCAGCAGTGACGGTGGTCGGGGTGAGGGTGATGAGCAGTTCTTC.

This clone appeared once. The chain combines TRBV3-1 (or the pseudogene TRBV3-2) with TRBJ2-5; 7 positions agree with TRBD2. Trimming at V came to 0 bases and at J to 5 bases, leaving 12 bases not matched to a gene. Germline values: CDR1 LGHDT, CDR2 YNNKEL (reference sequence). The CDR3 totals 17 residues. The CDR3 here is CASSQEGALRGGETQYF. CDR3 nucleotide sequence: TGTGCCAGCAGCCAAGAAGGGGCCCTGCGGGGAGGGGAGACCCAGTACTTC.

J is TRBJ2-7 and V is TRBV28; D call uncertain. CDR1 is MDHEN and CDR2 is SYDVKM in the germline V gene. Trimming cost V 3 bases and J 6 bases, with 21 bases left between them. This CDR3 is built from 16 residues. This CDR3 reads CASSFSGMARVGEQYF. The CDR3 region has the DNA TGTGCCAGCAGTTTCTCCGGCATGGCCCGGGTAGGCGAGCAGTACTTC.

The chain carries TRBV5-8 and TRBJ2-3; D may be TRBD1 (5 bases). Germline CDR1 is SGHTS and CDR2 is YDEGEE. There are 14 residues in the CDR3. V lost 0 bases and J lost 6, with 11 bases in between. The CDR3 DNA is TGTGCCAGCAGCTTGGCCGGTGGGGCGGATACGCAGTATTTT. Translation gives CASSLAGGADTQYF.

The chain recombines TRBV27 with TRBJ2-7; perhaps TRBD1 as D (7 bases). The germline V and J ends were trimmed by 5 bases and 3 bases, with 14 bases remaining between them. In germline, CDR1 is MNHEY, CDR2 SMNVEV (reference sequence). The CDR3 consists of 14 residues. In DNA, the CDR3 is TGTGCCAGCAGTCGCCAGGGGGGTAGCTACGAGCAGTACGTC. Translation: CASSRQGGSYEQYV.

The V and J genes are TRBV24-1 and TRBJ2-5, with D possibly matching TRBD1 (7 bases). Germline loops: CDR1 KGHDR, CDR2 SFDVKD. The V end lost 4 bases, the J end lost 3 bases, and 20 bases lay between the germline ends. The CDR3 spans 17 residues. CDR3 bases: TGTGCCACCAGTGACCCTAGCAGGGGGGTTACTAAAGAGACCCAGTACTTC. It specifies CATSDPSRGVTKETQYF.

The V call is TRBV29-1, the J call TRBJ2-3; TRBD2 might be the D (5 bases). The V end was cut by 7 bases, the J end by 2 bases, with 13 bases between. The CDR3 covers 13 residues. Looked up from germline, CDR1 is SQVTM and CDR2 is ANQGSEA. The CDR3 region is CSAAGLNTDTQYF. Here the CDR3 DNA reads TGCAGCGCCGCCGGACTTAACACAGATACGCAGTATTTT.

The chain combines TRBV28 with TRBJ2-7; tentative D call: TRBD1 (6 bases). Looked up from germline, CDR1 is MDHEN and CDR2 is SYDVKM. This CDR3 has 14 residues. V lost 3 bases to trimming and J lost 1 base, with 10 bases between them. The CDR3 loop reads CASSFQGLSYEQYF. CDR3 coding DNA: TGTGCCAGCAGTTTTCAGGGGCTGTCCTACGAGCAGTACTTC.

The V call is TRBV19, the J call TRBJ1-5; 10 positions agree with TRBD1. This CDR3 is 17 amino acids long. Germline trimming cut 3 bases from V and 6 bases from J; bases unmatched to any gene: 11. CDR1 is LNHDA, CDR2 SQIVND, per germline (reference sequence). The CDR3 spells CASSMGQGTAVIQPQHF. The DNA of the CDR3 is TGTGCCAGTAGTATGGGACAGGGGACGGCGGTTATTCAGCCCCAGCATTTT.

The chain links TRBV21-1 to TRBJ1-1. TRBV21-1 has pseudogene status. The CDR3 covers 13 residues. The CDR3 nucleotides read TGTGCCAGCAGCAAAGCGCTGGCGGCCGAAGCTTTCTTT. Its translation is CASSKALAAEAFF.

The chain joins TRBV28 to TRBJ2-3, with D uncertain. Germline values: CDR1 MDHEN, CDR2 SYDVKM. The CDR3 runs 15 residues. Trimming took 5 bases from V and 1 from J, leaving 13 bases between them. The CDR3 sequence is CASSLTSDGTDTQYF. CDR3 sequence (DNA): TGTGCCAGCAGTCTCACGAGCGACGGCACAGATACGCAGTATTTT.

This clone came up a few times. The rearrangement joins TRBV5-1 to TRBJ2-1, with TRBD2 matching 10 bases. Germline-derived CDR1 and CDR2 are SGHRS and YFSETQ. The J segment lost 6 bases and the V segment lost 4 bases, leaving 7 bases of the junction unmatched. There are 15 residues in the CDR3. CDR3 nucleotides: TGCGCCAGCAGCCTTGGACTAGCGGAGCCCAATGAGCAGTTCTTC. Translating gives CASSLGLAEPNEQFF.

The CDR3 DNA follows: TGCGCCAGCAGCCAATCGACAGGTTTCGGAAACACCATATATTTT. The encoded protein is CASSQSTGFGNTIYF. This chain uses TRBV4-3 with TRBJ1-3; D may be TRBD1 (6 bases). Deletions cut 2 bases from V and 4 bases from J, with 12 bases between. The CDR3 consists of 15 residues. Germline V lookup: CDR1 LGHNA, CDR2 YSLEER.

J is TRBJ2-1 and V is TRBV5-8; a weak D match, TRBD2 (6 bases). There are 13 residues in the CDR3. The V gene's germline CDR1 is SGHTS and CDR2 YDEGEE. The V end lost 5 bases, the J end lost 4 bases, and 10 bases lay between the germline ends. Here the CDR3 DNA reads TGTGCCAGCAGGGGACTGTATTACAATGAGCAGTTCTTC. This sequence encodes CASRGLYYNEQFF.

This clone was found once. The rearrangement uses TRBV28 and TRBJ1-4; D might be TRBD1 (5 bases). Germline V gives CDR1 MDHEN, CDR2 SYDVKM. This CDR3 comprises 14 residues. V was cut by 6 bases and J by 8 bases, with 16 bases left in between. CDR3 amino acids: CASRPGGGGEKLFF. The CDR3 DNA reads TGTGCCAGCAGGCCGGGTGGGGGGGGAGAAAAACTGTTTTTT.

This chain uses TRBV4-1 with TRBJ1-6, with TRBD1 matching over 8 bases. The CDR3 runs 16 residues. Unmatched junction bases numbered 10, after V lost 4 bases and J lost 8 bases. Germline V gene data show CDR1 as MGHRA and CDR2 as YSYEKL. For the CDR3, the DNA is TGCGCCAGCAGCCCGCAAGGACAGGGTGCTTATTCACCCCTCCACTTT. Translating gives CASSPQGQGAYSPLHF.

The sample holds one count of this clone. This chain joins TRBV3-1 (or the pseudogene TRBV3-2) and TRBJ2-1; D may be TRBD2 (5 bases). Trimming left V 2 bases short and J 8 bases short, with 19 bases between. Germline V gene sequence: CDR1 LGHDT, CDR2 YNNKEL (reference sequence). CDR3 length equals 16 residues. CDR3 in DNA: TGTGCCAGCAGCCAAACCCGGACTTACCTAAACGATGAGCAGTTCTTC. Its translation is CASSQTRTYLNDEQFF.

The chain recombines TRBV19 with TRBJ1-4; TRBD1 agrees at 9 bases. Per the germline V gene, CDR1 is LNHDA and CDR2 is SQIVND (reference sequence). The CDR3 is 13 amino acids. Trimming removed 4 bases from V and 8 bases from J; junction bases left unmatched: 2. CDR3 nucleotides: TGTGCCAGTAGTACGACAGGGGGGGAAAAACTGTTTTTT. Protein product: CASSTTGGEKLFF.

V gene TRBV7-3 combines with J gene TRBJ2-7, with 9 bases aligning to TRBD1. The length of the CDR3 is 15 residues. V was clipped by 5 bases and J by 2 bases; unmatched bases: 7. The germline V gene has CDR1 SGHTA and CDR2 FQGTGA. The CDR3 loop is CASSLEGQGTYEQYF. The CDR3 nucleotides are TGTGCCAGCAGCCTAGAAGGACAGGGGACCTACGAGCAGTACTTC.

The chain carries TRBV3-1 (or the pseudogene TRBV3-2) and TRBJ1-2; tentative D call: TRBD1 (6 bases). The CDR3 length is 15 residues. CDR1 and CDR2 (germline): LGHDT, YNNKEL (reference sequence). Trimming removed 4 bases from V and 6 bases from J, with 18 bases in between. The CDR3 protein is CASSPLGGAVNGYTF. As DNA, the CDR3 is TGTGCCAGCAGCCCTCTGGGGGGGGCAGTTAATGGCTACACCTTC.

V and J are TRBV3-1 (or the pseudogene TRBV3-2) and TRBJ2-3; 12 bases agree with TRBD2. Trimming removed 4 bases from V and 4 bases from J; junction bases left unmatched: 12. Per the germline V gene, CDR1 is LGHDT and CDR2 is YNNKEL (reference sequence). This CDR3 spans 18 amino acids. The CDR3 here is CASSLLHSSGRGSDTQYF. The CDR3 DNA is TGTGCCAGCAGCCTACTCCACTCTAGCGGGAGGGGATCAGATACGCAGTATTTT.

V is TRBV7-3 and J is TRBJ1-2; 7 bases are a match to TRBD1. Trimming removed 5 bases from V and 7 bases from J; junction bases left unmatched: 10. The V gene's germline CDR1 is SGHTA and CDR2 FQGTGA. The CDR3 loop spans 14 amino acids. The CDR3 protein is CASSVDRDRSGYTF. In DNA, the CDR3 is TGTGCCAGCAGCGTCGACAGGGATCGGTCTGGCTACACCTTC.

This clone turned up a few times. The gene calls are TRBV2 and TRBJ1-1; possibly TRBD1 for D (6 bases). The CDR3 spans 16 residues. The germline V gene encodes CDR1 SNHLY and CDR2 FYNNEI. V was shortened by 0 bases and J by 3 bases, with 14 bases between the two germline ends. The DNA for the CDR3 is TGTGCCAGCAGTGAAGCGCTTGGGGGCCTGGACACTGAAGCTTTCTTT. It specifies CASSEALGGLDTEAFF.

The gene calls are TRBV5-1 and TRBJ2-1; a weak D match, TRBD2 (5 bases). V lost 7 bases, J lost 1 base, and 15 bases lay in between. Germline assignment: CDR1 SGHRS and CDR2 YFSETQ. This CDR3 has 15 residues. The CDR3 region has the DNA TGCGCCAGCGGGGAGTCGGGAAGGTCCTACAATGAGCAGTTCTTC. Its translation: CASGESGRSYNEQFF.